This T cell receptor (beta chain) emerged from a study of blood T cell repertoires in COVID-19. TCRdb keeps only in-frame clones here, not all; method: immunoSEQ multiplex PCR. The repertoire holds roughly 180,000 clones, with about 86% as singletons. A single count supports this clone. CDR3 length equals 16 residues. Unmatched junction bases numbered 4, after V lost 3 bases and J lost 1 base. Germline assignment: CDR1 KGHDR and CDR2 SFDVKD. The chain is built from TRBV24-1 and TRBJ2-1; 8 bases match TRBD2. The source of this sequence is a man aged 55 to 70 with acute or convalescent COVID-19. Sequencing used peripheral blood. This CDR3 reads CATSDQAGASYNEQFF. The DNA for the CDR3 is TGTGCCACCAGTGATCAAGCGGGAGCTTCCTACAATGAGCAGTTCTTC.